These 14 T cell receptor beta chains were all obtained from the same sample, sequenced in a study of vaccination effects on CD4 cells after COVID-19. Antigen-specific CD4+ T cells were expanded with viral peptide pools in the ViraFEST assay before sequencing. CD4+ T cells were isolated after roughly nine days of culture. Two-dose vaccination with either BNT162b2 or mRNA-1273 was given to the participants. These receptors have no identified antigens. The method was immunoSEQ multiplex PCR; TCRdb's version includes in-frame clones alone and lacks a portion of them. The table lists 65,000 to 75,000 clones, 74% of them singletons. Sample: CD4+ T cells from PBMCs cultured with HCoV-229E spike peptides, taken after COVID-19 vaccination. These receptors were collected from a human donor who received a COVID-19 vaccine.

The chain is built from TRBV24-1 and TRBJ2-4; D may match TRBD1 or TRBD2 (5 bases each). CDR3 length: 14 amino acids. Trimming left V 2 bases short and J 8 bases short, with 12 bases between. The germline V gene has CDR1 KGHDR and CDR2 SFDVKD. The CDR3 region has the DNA TGTGCCACCAGTGATTCCGCAGGGACGGACATTCAGTACTTC. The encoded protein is CATSDSAGTDIQYF.

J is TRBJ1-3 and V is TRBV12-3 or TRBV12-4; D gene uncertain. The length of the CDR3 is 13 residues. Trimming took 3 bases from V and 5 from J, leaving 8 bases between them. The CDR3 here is CASSFRERNTIYF. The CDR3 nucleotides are TGTGCCAGCAGTTTCCGGGAACGAAACACCATATATTTT.

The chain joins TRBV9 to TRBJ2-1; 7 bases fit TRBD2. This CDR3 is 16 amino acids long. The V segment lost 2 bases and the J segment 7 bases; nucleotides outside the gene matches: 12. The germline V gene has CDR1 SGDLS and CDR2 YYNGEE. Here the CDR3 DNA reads TGTGCCAGCAGCGTGTTCGTCCGCCGGACTAGTAATGAGCAGTTCTTC. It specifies CASSVFVRRTSNEQFF.

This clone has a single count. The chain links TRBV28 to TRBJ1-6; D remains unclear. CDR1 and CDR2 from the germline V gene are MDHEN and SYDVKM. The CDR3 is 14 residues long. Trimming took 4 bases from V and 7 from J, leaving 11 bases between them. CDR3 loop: CASSSGINNSPLHF. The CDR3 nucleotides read TGTGCCAGCAGTTCGGGGATTAACAATTCACCCCTCCACTTT.

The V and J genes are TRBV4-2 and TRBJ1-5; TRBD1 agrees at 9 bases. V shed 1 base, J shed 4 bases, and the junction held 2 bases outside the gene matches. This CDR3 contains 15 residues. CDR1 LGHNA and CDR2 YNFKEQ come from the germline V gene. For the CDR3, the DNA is TGTGCCAGCAGCCAAGCCGGGACAGGGAATCAGCCCCAGCATTTT. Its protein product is CASSQAGTGNQPQHF.

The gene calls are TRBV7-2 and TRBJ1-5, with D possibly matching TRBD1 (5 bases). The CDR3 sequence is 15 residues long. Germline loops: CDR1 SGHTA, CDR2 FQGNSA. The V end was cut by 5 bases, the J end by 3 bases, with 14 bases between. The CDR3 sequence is CASSAPGVPNQPQHF. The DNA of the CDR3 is TGTGCCAGCAGCGCCCCGGGGGTCCCCAATCAGCCCCAGCATTTT.

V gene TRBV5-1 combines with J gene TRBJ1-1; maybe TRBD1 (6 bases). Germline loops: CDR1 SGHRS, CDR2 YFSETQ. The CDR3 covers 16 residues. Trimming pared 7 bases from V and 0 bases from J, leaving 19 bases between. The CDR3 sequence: CASSRGGPIMNTEAFF. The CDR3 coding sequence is TGCGCCAGCTCGAGGGGGGGCCCGATTATGAACACTGAAGCTTTCTTT.

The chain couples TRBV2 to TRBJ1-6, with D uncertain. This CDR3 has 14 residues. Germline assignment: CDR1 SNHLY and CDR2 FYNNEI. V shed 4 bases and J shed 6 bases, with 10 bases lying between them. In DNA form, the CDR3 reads TGTGCCAGCAGTGTTATCACCAGTAATTCACCCCTCCACTTT. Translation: CASSVITSNSPLHF.

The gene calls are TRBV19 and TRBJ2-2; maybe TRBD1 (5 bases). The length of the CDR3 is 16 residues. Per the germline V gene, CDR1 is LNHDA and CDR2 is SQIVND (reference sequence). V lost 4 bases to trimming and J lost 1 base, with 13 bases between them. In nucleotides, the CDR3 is TGTGCCAGTAGTAGCAAGGACAAGGGGAACACCGGGGAGCTGTTTTTT. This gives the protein CASSSKDKGNTGELFF.

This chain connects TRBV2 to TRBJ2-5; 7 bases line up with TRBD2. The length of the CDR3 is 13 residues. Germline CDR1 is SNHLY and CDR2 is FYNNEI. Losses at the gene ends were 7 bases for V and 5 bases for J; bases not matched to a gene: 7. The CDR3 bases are TGTGCCAGCACCGGGGGGTGGAGGGAGACCCAGTACTTC. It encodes CASTGGWRETQYF. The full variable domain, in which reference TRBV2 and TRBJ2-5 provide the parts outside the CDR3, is EPEVTQTPSHQVTQMGQEVILRCVPISNHLYFYWYRQILGQKVEFLVSFYNNEISEKSEIFDDQFSVERPDGSNFTLKIRSTKLEDSAMYFCASTGGWRETQYFGPGTRLLVL.

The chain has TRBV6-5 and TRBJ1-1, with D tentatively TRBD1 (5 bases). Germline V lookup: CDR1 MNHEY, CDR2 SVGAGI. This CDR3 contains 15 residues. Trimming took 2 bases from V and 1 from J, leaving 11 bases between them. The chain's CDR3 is CASSYDRTRNTEAFF. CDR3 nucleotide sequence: TGTGCCAGCAGTTACGATCGGACACGGAACACTGAAGCTTTCTTT.

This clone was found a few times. CDR3 sequence: CASSPRQGAGNTIYF. CDR3 coding DNA: TGTGCCAGCTCACCAAGGCAGGGGGCAGGAAACACCATATATTTT. This chain links TRBV18 with TRBJ1-3; 8 nucleotides align to TRBD1. CDR3 size: 15 residues. Germline CDR1 KGHSH, CDR2 LQKENI. The V segment lost 2 bases and the J segment 4 bases; nucleotides outside the gene matches: 4.

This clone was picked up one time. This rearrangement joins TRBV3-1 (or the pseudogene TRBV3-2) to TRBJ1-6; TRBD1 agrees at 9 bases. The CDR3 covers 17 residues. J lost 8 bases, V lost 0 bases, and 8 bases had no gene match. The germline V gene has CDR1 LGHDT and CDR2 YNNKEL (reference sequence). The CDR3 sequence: CASSQDNDRGMHSPLHF. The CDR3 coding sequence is TGTGCCAGCAGCCAAGATAATGACAGGGGGATGCATTCACCCCTCCACTTT.

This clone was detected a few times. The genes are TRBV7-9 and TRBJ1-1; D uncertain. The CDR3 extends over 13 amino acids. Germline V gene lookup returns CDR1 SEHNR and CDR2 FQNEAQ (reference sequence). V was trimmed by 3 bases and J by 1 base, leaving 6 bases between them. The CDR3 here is CASSLNGNTEAFF. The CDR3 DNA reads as TGTGCCAGCAGCTTGAACGGGAACACTGAAGCTTTCTTT.